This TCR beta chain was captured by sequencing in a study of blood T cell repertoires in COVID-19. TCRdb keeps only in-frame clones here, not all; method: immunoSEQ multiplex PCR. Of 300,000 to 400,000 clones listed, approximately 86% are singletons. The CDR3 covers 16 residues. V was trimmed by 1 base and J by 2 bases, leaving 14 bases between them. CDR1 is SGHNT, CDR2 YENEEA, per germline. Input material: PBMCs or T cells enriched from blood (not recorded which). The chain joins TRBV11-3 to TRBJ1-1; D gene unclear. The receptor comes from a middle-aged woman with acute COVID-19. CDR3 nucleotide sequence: TGTGCCAGCAGCTTAGGGCGGGGTCGGGGAAACACTGAAGCTTTCTTT. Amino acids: CASSLGRGRGNTEAFF.